This TCR beta chain is drawn from a study of blood T cell repertoires in COVID-19. The overall study: Material from acute and convalescent COVID-19 was sourced from the United States, Italy and Spain. Sample material is recorded as cDNA or gDNA derived from T cells, B-cell-depleted T cells, or PBMCs.

Looked up from germline, CDR1 is MNHEY and CDR2 is SMNVEV (reference sequence). The CDR3 length is 15 residues. The V segment lost 2 bases and the J segment 10 bases; nucleotides outside the gene matches: 6. Measured with immunoSEQ multiplex PCR; TCRdb has only the in-frame clones, and not every one. The table lists fewer than 350,000 clones, roughly 80% of them singletons. This clone was detected only once. This rearrangement joins TRBV27 to TRBJ2-1; the match to TRBD2 covers 12 bases. Sample: peripheral blood. This receptor was taken from a woman between 50 and 59 years old with active or convalescent COVID-19. The CDR3 DNA follows: TGTGCCAGCAGTTTAAGACTAGCGGGAGTCCGGGAGCAGTTCTTC. Translation: CASSLRLAGVREQFF.